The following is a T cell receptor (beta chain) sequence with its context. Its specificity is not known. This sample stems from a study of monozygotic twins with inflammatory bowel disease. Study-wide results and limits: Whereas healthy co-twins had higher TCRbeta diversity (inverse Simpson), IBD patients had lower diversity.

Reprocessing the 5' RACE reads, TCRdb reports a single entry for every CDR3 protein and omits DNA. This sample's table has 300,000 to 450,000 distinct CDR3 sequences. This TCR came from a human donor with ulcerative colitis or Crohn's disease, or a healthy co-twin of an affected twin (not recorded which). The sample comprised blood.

The CDR3 loop reads CASSQSTGFNSPLHF. V usage is TRBV12-3 or TRBV12-4 and J usage is TRBJ1-6; with no DNA, the TCRdb D assignment of TRBD1 cannot be verified. This CDR3 region has 15 residues.